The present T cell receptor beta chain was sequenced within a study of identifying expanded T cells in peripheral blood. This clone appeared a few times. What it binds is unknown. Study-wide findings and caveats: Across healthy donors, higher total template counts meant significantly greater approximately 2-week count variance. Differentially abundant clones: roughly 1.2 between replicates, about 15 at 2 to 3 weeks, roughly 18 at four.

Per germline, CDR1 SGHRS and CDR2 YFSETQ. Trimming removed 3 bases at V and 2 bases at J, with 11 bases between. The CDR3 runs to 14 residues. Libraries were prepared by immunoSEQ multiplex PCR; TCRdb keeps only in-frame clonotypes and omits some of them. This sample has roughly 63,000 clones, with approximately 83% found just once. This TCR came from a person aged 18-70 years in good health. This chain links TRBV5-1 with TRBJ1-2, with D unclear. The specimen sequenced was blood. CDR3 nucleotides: TGCGCCAGCAGCTCCGCGGGTGACAACTATGGCTACACCTTC. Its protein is CASSSAGDNYGYTF.